What follows are 30 T cell receptor beta chains derived from one specimen sequenced in a study of T cell clonality in common variable immunodeficiency. The data were produced by immunoSEQ multiplex PCR, yet TCRdb's version contains in-frame clones alone and is incomplete. This sample includes about 42,000 clones with no singletons; its ten biggest clones take up approximately 2.2%. The specimen was peripheral blood mononuclear cells. These receptors all stem from a person between 18 and 75 years old in good health.

This clone has a count of ten or more. The missing CDR3 end, 3 residues past where the read stops, is filled in from the germline J gene. The rearrangement joins TRBV7-6 to TRBJ1-1; D may be TRBD1 (5 bases). CDR3 length: 15 residues. The germline V gene has CDR1 SGHVS and CDR2 FNYEAQ. V was pared by 5 bases and J by 3 bases, with 16 bases between. The CDR3 DNA, read in part, is TGTGCCAGCAGCACACTGACCGGGGGTGACACTGAA. Translation gives CASSTLTGGDTE. The entire CDR3 protein is CASSTLTGGDTEAFF. The variable domain in full, completed from reference TRBV7-6 and TRBJ1-1, reads GAGVSQSPRYKVTKRGQDVALRCDPISGHVSLYWYRQALGQGPEFLTYFNYEAQQDKSGLPNDRFSAERPEGSISTLTIQRTEQRDSAMYRCASSTLTGGDTEAFFGQGTRLTVV.

In its sample, this clone was seen many times. The DNA read from the CDR3 is TGTGCCAGCAGTGCGGGGGGGGGCACAGATACG. Amino acid sequence: CASSAGGGTDT. The whole CDR3 protein is CASSAGGGTDTQYF. This chain uses TRBV6-1 with TRBJ2-3; TRBD2 matches at 8 bases. The sequence runs out 3 residues before the end of the CDR3; the remainder is reconstructed from the germline J gene. The trim removed 4 bases at V and 1 base at J, leaving 1 base unmatched. Looked up from germline, CDR1 is MNHNS and CDR2 is SASEGT. The length of the CDR3 is 14 residues.

This clone was counted many times. The read is 3 residues too short to cover the CDR3 end, so that end is filled in from the germline J gene. This chain joins TRBV5-1 and TRBJ1-3; D call uncertain. Germline V CDR1 and CDR2: SGHRS, YFSETQ. The CDR3 runs to 14 residues. V lost 0 bases and J 3 bases, leaving 7 bases between the germline ends. CDR3: CASSLAGYGNTIYF. CDR3 DNA, as far as it was read: TGCGCCAGCAGCTTGGCCGGTTATGGAAACACC. Full variable domain (missing parts from reference TRBV5-1 and TRBJ1-3): KAGVTQTPRYLIKTRGQQVTLSCSPISGHRSVSWYQQTPGQGLQFLFEYFSETQRNKGNFPGRFSGRQFSNSRSEMNVSTLELGDSALYLCASSLAGYGNTIYFGEGSWLTVV.

This clone was counted ten times or more. The part of the CDR3 DNA that was read is TGTGCCAGCAGCTCCACAGGGGGCAACAATGAAAAA. This gives the protein CASSSTGGNNEK. The entire CDR3 sequence reads CASSSTGGNNEKLFF. The chain joins TRBV7-2 to TRBJ1-4; 9 positions match TRBD1. With the read ending 3 residues before the CDR3 end, the germline J gene is used to fill in that end. The V gene's germline CDR1 is SGHTA and CDR2 FQGNSA. The CDR3 has 15 residues. V was clipped by 4 bases and J by 5 bases; unmatched bases: 5.

This clone has a count of ten or more. Read coverage stops 3 residues before the CDR3 terminus; the germline J gene supplies the remainder. This chain uses TRBV5-1 with TRBJ1-2; D uncertain. Trimming took 3 bases from V and 6 from J, leaving 15 bases between them. The CDR3 sequence is 14 residues long. CDR1 and CDR2 from the germline V gene are SGHRS and YFSETQ. CDR3 amino acids: CASSSLDAGNGYTF. The DNA read from the CDR3 is TGCGCCAGCAGCTCACTGGACGCGGGAAATGGC.

The table lists this clone with many counts. The read falls 3 residues short of the CDR3 end, and the missing part is taken from the germline J gene. The rearrangement links TRBV10-3 to TRBJ1-2; TRBD1 aligns across 8 bases. The CDR3 totals 14 residues. The ends lost 3 bases at V and 6 bases at J; junction bases unmatched: 6. Germline CDR1 is ENHRY and CDR2 is SYGVKD. The CDR3 sequence: CAISELQGVDGYTF. Incomplete CDR3 DNA: TGTGCCATCAGTGAATTACAGGGGGTAGATGGC.

There are many counts of this clone. The read finishes 3 residues shy of the CDR3 end, and the germline J gene is used to complete it. The chain couples TRBV30 to TRBJ2-2; maybe TRBD2 (5 bases). Per the germline V gene, CDR1 is GTSNPN and CDR2 is SVGIG (reference sequence). CDR3 length: 13 residues. The V end lost 3 bases, the J end lost 7 bases, and 12 bases lay between the germline ends. The CDR3 bases that were read are TGTGCCTGGAGCACTTCCCGGGGCGGGGAG. The encoded protein is CAWSTSRGGE. The whole CDR3 sequence reads CAWSTSRGGELFF.

This clone was seen ten or more times. The read is 3 residues too short to cover the CDR3 end, so that end is filled in from the germline J gene. The J gene is TRBJ2-3, the V gene TRBV19; 7 positions agree with TRBD2. V was clipped by 9 bases and J by 1 base; unmatched bases: 4. This CDR3 has 13 residues. CDR1 LNHDA and CDR2 SQIVND come from the germline V gene (reference sequence). The CDR3 protein is CASRLAGTDTQYF. Incomplete CDR3 DNA: TGTGCCAGCCGACTAGCAGGCACAGATACG.

This clone has at least ten counts. The read halts 3 residues ahead of the CDR3 end, with the missing end drawn from the germline J gene. The rearrangement joins TRBV20-1 to TRBJ2-2, with a possible D match to TRBD1 (6 bases). The V gene lost 6 bases and the J gene lost 10 bases, with 21 bases spanning the gap. Germline V gene lookup returns CDR1 DFQATT and CDR2 SNEGSKA (reference sequence). The CDR3 runs 14 residues. The CDR3 is CSATTSLDRTELFF. The part of the CDR3 DNA that was read is TGCAGTGCAACGACTTCCCTCGACAGGACGGAG.

There are many counts of this clone. CDR3: CAWSEGTGSNEKLFF. The sequenced CDR3 bases are TGTGCCTGGAGTGAAGGGACAGGGTCGAATGAAAAA. The rearrangement uses TRBV30 and TRBJ1-4; 9 nucleotides agree with TRBD1. The CDR3 end is not reached by the read, which stops 3 residues before it; the germline J gene fills it in. CDR1 GTSNPN and CDR2 SVGIG come from the germline V gene (reference sequence). The CDR3 extends over 15 amino acids. Trimming cost V 1 base and J 5 bases; bases outside gene matches: 5.

The sample holds many counts of this clone. The DNA ends 3 residues before the CDR3 does, and the rest of the CDR3 is filled in from the germline J gene. This chain connects TRBV7-9 to TRBJ2-5; D gene unclear. Trimming removed 6 bases at V and 5 bases at J, with 13 bases between. The CDR3 consists of 13 residues. Per the germline V gene, CDR1 is SEHNR and CDR2 is FQNEAQ (reference sequence). CDR3 bases read: TGTGCCAGCAGAGGAGTCATAGGGGAGACC. Translation gives CASRGVIGET. The whole CDR3 protein reads CASRGVIGETQYF.

This clone showed up many times. The DNA ends 3 residues before the CDR3 does, and the rest of the CDR3 is filled in from the germline J gene. The chain recombines TRBV5-4 with TRBJ1-2, with TRBD1 matching over 7 bases. The CDR3 is 14 residues long. Germline CDR1 reads SGHNT; CDR2 reads YYREEE (reference sequence). CDR3 DNA (partial): TGTGCCAGCAGCCCTGGGACAGCCATCGAGGGC. Translation: CASSPGTAIEG. The whole CDR3 sequence is CASSPGTAIEGYTF.

This clone has a count of ten or more. Read sequence stops 3 residues before the CDR3 end, and the germline J gene provides the missing end. The chain combines TRBV6-1 with TRBJ2-7; 12 nucleotides line up with TRBD1. Unmatched junction bases numbered 3, after V lost 3 bases and J lost 6 bases. The length of the CDR3 is 14 residues. CDR1 is MNHNS and CDR2 is SASEGT in the germline V gene. The CDR3 bases that were read are TGTGCCAGCAGTGAGGGACAGGGGGCGGGCGAG. Residues: CASSEGQGAGE. The whole CDR3 sequence reads CASSEGQGAGEQYF.

In this sample, this clone turned up a few times. The read ends 3 residues shy of where the CDR3 ends; the end is completed using the germline J gene. The chain joins TRBV5-5 to TRBJ1-1; the match to TRBD1 covers 8 bases. CDR1 is SGHKS, CDR2 YYEKEE, per germline (reference sequence). This CDR3 is built from 12 residues. CDR3 bases read: TGTGCCAGCAGCCCGACAGGGGTGGAA. This translates into CASSPTGVE. The whole CDR3 region reads CASSPTGVEAFF. The full variable domain, in which reference TRBV5-5 and TRBJ1-1 provide the parts outside the CDR3, is DAGVTQSPTHLIKTRGQQVTLRCSPISGHKSVSWYQQVLGQGPQFIFQYYEKEERGRGNFPDRFSARQFPNYSSELNVNALLLGDSALYLCASSPTGVEAFFGQGTRLTVV.

This clone was seen ten or more times. The read falls 3 residues short of the CDR3 end, and the missing part is taken from the germline J gene. The gene calls are TRBV7-2 and TRBJ2-3; 12 bases fit TRBD2. V trimming: 5 bases; J trimming: 5 bases; junction bases outside the gene matches: 5. This CDR3 contains 15 residues. Germline CDR1 and CDR2: SGHTA and FQGNSA. The CDR3 bases that were read are TGTGCCAGCAGCCCCGGACTAGCGGGGAAAGATACG. It is translated as CASSPGLAGKDT. The CDR3 as a whole reads CASSPGLAGKDTQYF.

This clone was picked up many times. One end of the junction varies from germline; a read error may be responsible. The missing CDR3 end, 3 residues past where the read stops, is filled in from the germline J gene. V is TRBV7-7 and J is TRBJ2-2; 8 bases agree with TRBD1. The CDR3 has 14 amino acids. The germline V gene has CDR1 SSHAT and CDR2 FNYEAQ (reference sequence). The CDR3 DNA, read in part, is TGTGCTAGCAGCCAGGACAGGGACACCGGGGAG. Amino acids: CASSQDRDTGE. The CDR3 in its entirety is CASSQDRDTGELFF.

Only a few counts were recorded for this clone. This sequence may be a read error, since a much larger clone differs from it by one base. The CDR3 end falls 3 residues outside the read, so it is completed with the germline J gene. Other DNA sequences in this sample translate to the same CDR3. J is TRBJ2-1 and V is TRBV18; 11 bases are shared with TRBD2. The length of the CDR3 is 17 residues. With V trimmed by 6 bases and J by 8 bases, 15 bases remained unmatched. Germline V gives CDR1 KGHSH, CDR2 LQKENI. The DNA read from the CDR3 is TGTGCCAGCTCCCCGACAAGCCTTAGCGGGGGGGGGTATGAG. Translation gives CASSPTSLSGGGYE. In full, the CDR3 is CASSPTSLSGGGYEQFF. Complete variable domain (other parts from reference TRBV18 and TRBJ2-1): NAGVMQNPRHLVRRRGQEARLRCSPMKGHSHVYWYRQLPEEGLKFMVYLQKENIIDESGMPKERFSAEFPKEGPSILRIQQVVRGDSAAYFCASSPTSLSGGGYEQFFGPGTRLTVL.

This clone was detected many times. The CDR3 end falls 3 residues outside the read, so it is completed with the germline J gene. The rearrangement links TRBV19 to TRBJ2-1, with TRBD2 identical over 15 bases. Germline CDR1 LNHDA, CDR2 SQIVND (reference sequence). This CDR3 spans 15 amino acids. Losses at the gene ends were 5 bases for V and 7 bases for J; bases not matched to a gene: 3. The sequenced part of the CDR3 DNA is TGTGCCAGTAGTTCGGGACTAGCGGGAGGAAATGAG. Translated: CASSSGLAGGNE. The CDR3 in full is CASSSGLAGGNEQFF.

As for this clone: The read finishes 3 residues shy of the CDR3 end, and the germline J gene is used to complete it. The V and J genes are TRBV2 and TRBJ2-2, with TRBD1 identical over 8 bases. Germline assignment: CDR1 SNHLY and CDR2 FYNNEI. The CDR3 has 14 amino acids. The covered CDR3 bases are TGTGCCAGCAAGGCAGGGGGCTCGATTGAAAAG. Translation: CASKAGGSIEK. The full CDR3 sequence reads CASKAGGSIEKLFF.

This clone turned up a few times. The DNA read from the CDR3 is TGTGCCAGCAGCTTAACAAGGACTAGCGGGAGTAACACAGATACC. As protein: CASSLTRTSGSNTDT. In full, the CDR3 reads CASSLTRTSGSNTDTYTF. The rearrangement joins TRBV7-6 to TRBJ1-2; D remains unclear. The read ends 3 residues early relative to the CDR3; the germline J gene fills the gap. The germline V gene has CDR1 SGHVS and CDR2 FNYEAQ. This CDR3 contains 18 residues.

This clone was detected many times. The CDR3 end lies 3 residues beyond the end of the read and is filled in from the germline J gene. V gene TRBV27 combines with J gene TRBJ1-3; 9 positions agree with TRBD1. This CDR3 is built from 17 residues. Germline lookup yields CDR1 MNHEY and CDR2 SMNVEV (reference sequence). Trimming cost V 3 bases and J 0 bases; bases outside gene matches: 6. CDR3 DNA (partial): TGTGCCAGCAGTTTGTCCGGGACAGGGCACTCTGGAAACACC. Its protein is CASSLSGTGHSGNT. From start to end, the CDR3 is CASSLSGTGHSGNTIYF.

This clone was counted ten times or more. The CDR3 end falls 3 residues outside the read, so it is completed with the germline J gene. The J gene is TRBJ2-7, the V gene TRBV11-2, with a weak D call TRBD2 (6 bases). Per the germline V gene, CDR1 is SGHAT and CDR2 is FQNNGV. CDR3 length: 15 amino acids. The ends were cut back, 4 bases at V and 2 bases at J, with 15 bases in the middle. The CDR3 protein is CASSSETGVPYEQYF. Partial CDR3 DNA: TGTGCCAGCAGCTCGGAGACGGGGGTTCCCTACGAG.

This clone was detected many times. The read gets to within 3 residues of the CDR3 end, and the germline J gene fills in the rest. The chain combines TRBV5-6 with TRBJ1-1; tentative D call: TRBD1 (6 bases). Trimming left V 4 bases short and J 6 bases short, with 19 bases between. Looked up from germline, CDR1 is SGHDT and CDR2 is YYEEEE. The CDR3 totals 15 residues. The DNA read from the CDR3 is TGTGCCAGCAGCGCTGGAGGGGGAGCGAAGGCTGAA. Translated: CASSAGGGAKAE. The whole CDR3 reads CASSAGGGAKAEAFF.

This clone was counted many times. The read ends 3 residues before the CDR3 terminus; that terminus is restored from the germline J gene. V usage is TRBV4-2 and J usage is TRBJ2-2, with 13 positions matching TRBD2. V was clipped by 4 bases and J by 0 bases; unmatched bases: 5. The germline V gene encodes CDR1 LGHNA and CDR2 YNFKEQ. The CDR3 is made up of 18 amino acids. Partial CDR3 DNA: TGTGCCAGCAGCCCTGGGACTAGCGGGGCCCCGAACACCGGGGAG. It encodes CASSPGTSGAPNTGE. The entire CDR3 protein is CASSPGTSGAPNTGELFF.

The sample holds many counts of this clone. The sequenced fragment ends 3 residues before the CDR3 boundary, so the rest is inferred from the germline J gene. V is TRBV4-1 and J is TRBJ2-5, with 13 positions matching TRBD2. The J segment lost 5 bases and the V segment lost 5 bases, leaving 14 bases of the junction unmatched. The CDR3 has 18 residues. Germline V gene data show CDR1 as MGHRA and CDR2 as YSYEKL. The CDR3 spells CASSLEVTSGRIGETQYF. CDR3 DNA, as far as it was read: TGCGCCAGCAGCTTAGAAGTGACTAGCGGGAGGATCGGGGAGACC.

This clone was seen repeatedly, ten times or more. The missing CDR3 end, 3 residues past where the read stops, is filled in from the germline J gene. The chain uses TRBV7-9 and TRBJ1-2; D is ambiguous. The CDR3 extends over 14 amino acids. Germline CDR1 is SEHNR and CDR2 is FQNEAQ (reference sequence). Here the CDR3 reads CASSLAGLKGGYTF. Partial CDR3 DNA: TGTGCCAGCAGCTTAGCAGGACTTAAGGGAGGC.

The table lists this clone with many counts. The covered CDR3 bases are TGTGCCAGTAGCCGCACCGGACAGGGGTCTTGGGAGACC. This codes for CASSRTGQGSWET. In full, the CDR3 reads CASSRTGQGSWETQYF. V and J are TRBV19 and TRBJ2-5; 9 nucleotides agree with TRBD1. Read data end 3 residues before the CDR3 end; the end is taken from the germline J gene. V dropped 6 bases and J dropped 5; count of bases not matched to a gene: 13. This CDR3 spans 16 amino acids. Germline-derived CDR1 and CDR2 are LNHDA and SQIVND (reference sequence). Variable domain in full (rest from reference TRBV19 and TRBJ2-5): DGGITQSPKYLFRKEGQNVTLSCEQNLNHDAMYWYRQDPGQGLRLIYYSQIVNDFQKGDIAEGYSVSREKKESFPLTVTSAQKNPTAFYLCASSRTGQGSWETQYFGPGTRLLVL.

This clone was picked up many times. The read falls 3 residues short of the CDR3 end, and the missing part is taken from the germline J gene. The V gene is TRBV7-9, the J gene TRBJ2-1; D perhaps matches TRBD1 (6 bases). This CDR3 is 14 amino acids long. Trimming removed 3 bases from V and 7 bases from J, with 13 bases in between. CDR1 is SEHNR and CDR2 is FQNEAQ in the germline V gene (reference sequence). The covered CDR3 bases are TGTGCCAGCAGCTTCTCTATGACAGGAAATGAG. Its protein product is CASSFSMTGNE. The entire CDR3 protein reads CASSFSMTGNEQFF.

This clone was counted at least ten times. The junction departs from the called germline gene at one end, perhaps through a read error. The read ends 3 residues shy of where the CDR3 ends; the end is completed using the germline J gene. The J gene is TRBJ2-3, the V gene TRBV4-2; D is undetermined. The germline V gene encodes CDR1 LGHNA and CDR2 YNFKEQ. The CDR3 is 15 residues long. CDR3 DNA (partial): TGCGCCAGCAGCCAAGAAACGGGTACCGCAGATACG. Translating gives CASSQETGTADT. The CDR3 in its entirety is CASSQETGTADTQYF.

Many counts were recorded for this clone. With the read ending 3 residues before the CDR3 end, the germline J gene is used to fill in that end. The chain carries TRBV7-2 and TRBJ2-1; D perhaps matches TRBD2 (7 bases). The CDR3 has 15 amino acids. The germline gives CDR1 SGHTA, CDR2 FQGNSA. Trimming cost V 0 bases and J 7 bases, with 13 bases left between them. The DNA read from the CDR3 is TGTGCCAGCAGCTTAGCGGGGGGGCTGGTAAATGAG. Protein product: CASSLAGGLVNE. The full-length CDR3 reads as CASSLAGGLVNEQFF.